This T cell receptor beta chain was identified in a study of T cell responses to AZD1222 COVID-19 vaccine. Remarks on this clone: The antigen is undetermined.

The CDR3 sequence is 19 residues long. General observations from the study: White British ancestry dominated among donors, who included more females, and clonal diversity was possibly underestimated. As reported, nearly half of all spike-specific TCRs target variant regions that are unmutated. Spike as a whole was targeted by vaccine-associated CD4 TCRs, dominant at 160-218 and 743-854.

Here immunoSEQ multiplex PCR was the method, and the copy in TCRdb shows in-frame clones only, minus some. Among about 100,000 clones listed, around nine tenths were seen once. This chain joins TRBV21-1 and TRBJ1-5; TRBD1, the table's D call, lacks a check against the DNA. TRBV21-1 is termed a pseudogene. Here the sequenced sample was peripheral blood, taken on day 0 of AZD1222 vaccination. This TCR derives from an adult in good health. CDR3 sequence reads: CASSKPWTGDGMGNQPQHF. The DNA for the CDR3 is TGTGCCAGCAGCAAACCATGGACAGGGGATGGGATGGGCAATCAGCCCCAGCATTTT.